This T cell receptor beta chain originates from a study of OX40 agonist ivuxolimab in advanced cancers. Overall study results and limits: On average, CD8+ T cells had more expanded clones than CD4+.

TCRdb's table, derived via immunoSEQ multiplex PCR, lists solely in-frame clones and lacks some. Found here are roughly 41,000 clones, 86% of them singletons; the top ten hold about 2.4%. Trimming took off 1 base at V and 3 bases at J, with 12 bases between the two ends. This CDR3 comprises 16 residues. From germline, CDR1 is KGHSH and CDR2 LQKENI. Points on this clone: What it binds is not known.

The material was CD4+ or CD8+ T cells sorted from blood, obtained in a trial of the OX40 agonist ivuxolimab. This clonotype originated in an adult with an advanced solid tumor such as melanoma, head and neck, liver or kidney cancer. This sequence joins TRBV18 and TRBJ1-4; tentatively, D is TRBD1 (5 bases). The CDR3 DNA is TGTGCCAGCTCACCACAGCGGCAGGGAGCTAATGAAAAACTGTTTTTT. It is translated as CASSPQRQGANEKLFF.